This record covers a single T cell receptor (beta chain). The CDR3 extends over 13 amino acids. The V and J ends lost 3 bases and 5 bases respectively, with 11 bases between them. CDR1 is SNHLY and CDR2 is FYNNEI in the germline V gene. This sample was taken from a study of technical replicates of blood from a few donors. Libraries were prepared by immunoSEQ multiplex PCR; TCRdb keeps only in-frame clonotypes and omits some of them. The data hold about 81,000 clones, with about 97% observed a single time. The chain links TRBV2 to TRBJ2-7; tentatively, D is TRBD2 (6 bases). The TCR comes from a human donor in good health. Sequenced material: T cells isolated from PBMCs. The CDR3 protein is CASSDTAGNEQYF. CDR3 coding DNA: TGTGCCAGCAGTGATACAGCGGGTAACGAGCAGTACTTC.